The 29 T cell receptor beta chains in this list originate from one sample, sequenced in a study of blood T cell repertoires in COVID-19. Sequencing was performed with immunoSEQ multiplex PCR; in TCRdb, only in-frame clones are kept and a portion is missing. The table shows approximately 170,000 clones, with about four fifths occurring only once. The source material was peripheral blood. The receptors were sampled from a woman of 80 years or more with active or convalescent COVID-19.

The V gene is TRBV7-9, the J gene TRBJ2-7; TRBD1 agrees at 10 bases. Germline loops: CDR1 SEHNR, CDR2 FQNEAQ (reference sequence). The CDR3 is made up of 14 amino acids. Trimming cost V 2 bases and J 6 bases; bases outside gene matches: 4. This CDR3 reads CASSLLTGGSEQYF. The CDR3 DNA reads TGTGCCAGCAGCTTACTGACAGGGGGCAGCGAGCAGTACTTC.

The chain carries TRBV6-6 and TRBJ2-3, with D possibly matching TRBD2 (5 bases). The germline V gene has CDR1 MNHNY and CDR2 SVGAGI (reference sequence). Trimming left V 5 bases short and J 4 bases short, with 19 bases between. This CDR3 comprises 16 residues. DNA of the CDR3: TGTGCCAGCAGTCAAACAAGCGGAAGAAGTGCAGATACGCAGTATTTT. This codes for CASSQTSGRSADTQYF.

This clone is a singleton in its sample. The CDR3 DNA is TGTGCCAGCTCACTGACAGGGAGAAGGGAGACCCAGTACTTC. It is translated as CASSLTGRRETQYF. The J gene is TRBJ2-5, the V gene TRBV18; 7 bases align to TRBD1. Germline V lookup: CDR1 KGHSH, CDR2 LQKENI. The CDR3 is made up of 14 amino acids. Unmatched junction bases numbered 7, after V lost 4 bases and J lost 5 bases.

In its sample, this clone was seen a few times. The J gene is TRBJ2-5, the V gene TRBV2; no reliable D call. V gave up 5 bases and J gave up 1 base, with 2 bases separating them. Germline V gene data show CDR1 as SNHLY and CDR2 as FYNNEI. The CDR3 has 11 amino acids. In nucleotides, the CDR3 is TGTGCCAGCAGTCGCCAAGAGACCCAGTACTTC. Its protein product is CASSRQETQYF.

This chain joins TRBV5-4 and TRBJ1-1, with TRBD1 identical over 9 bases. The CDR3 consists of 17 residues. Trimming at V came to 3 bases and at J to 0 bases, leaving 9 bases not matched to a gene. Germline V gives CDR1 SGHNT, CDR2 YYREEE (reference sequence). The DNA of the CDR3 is TGTGCCAGCAGCTCAGCAGACAGGGGGTTAATGAACACTGAAGCTTTCTTT. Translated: CASSSADRGLMNTEAFF.

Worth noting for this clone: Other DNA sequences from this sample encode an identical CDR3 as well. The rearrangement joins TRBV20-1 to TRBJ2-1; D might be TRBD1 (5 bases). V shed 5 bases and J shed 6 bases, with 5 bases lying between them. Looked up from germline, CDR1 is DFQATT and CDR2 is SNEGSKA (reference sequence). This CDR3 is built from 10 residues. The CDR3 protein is CSAQGNEQFF. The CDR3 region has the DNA TGCAGTGCTCAGGGCAATGAGCAGTTCTTC.

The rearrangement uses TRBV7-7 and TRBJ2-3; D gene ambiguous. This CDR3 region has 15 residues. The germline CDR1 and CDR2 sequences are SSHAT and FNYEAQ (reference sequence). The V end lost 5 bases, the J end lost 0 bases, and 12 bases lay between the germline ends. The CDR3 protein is CASSPHPTSTDTQYF. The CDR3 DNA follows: TGTGCCAGCAGCCCGCACCCGACTAGCACAGATACGCAGTATTTT. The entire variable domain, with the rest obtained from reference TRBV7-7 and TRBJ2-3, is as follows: GAGVSQSPRYKVTKRGQDVTLRCDPISSHATLYWYQQALGQGPEFLTYFNYEAQPDKSGLPSDRFSAERPEGSISTLTIQRTEQRDSAMYRCASSPHPTSTDTQYFGPGTRLTVL.

CDR3 in amino acids: CASSRALAGVSDTQYF. DNA of the CDR3: TGTGCCAGCAGCCGCGCCCTAGCGGGAGTGTCAGATACGCAGTATTTT. This chain connects TRBV3-1 (or the pseudogene TRBV3-2) to TRBJ2-3; 10 bases fit TRBD2. The germline V gene encodes CDR1 LGHDT and CDR2 YNNKEL (reference sequence). J was trimmed by 4 bases and V by 4 bases; bases with no gene match: 8. The CDR3 has 16 amino acids.

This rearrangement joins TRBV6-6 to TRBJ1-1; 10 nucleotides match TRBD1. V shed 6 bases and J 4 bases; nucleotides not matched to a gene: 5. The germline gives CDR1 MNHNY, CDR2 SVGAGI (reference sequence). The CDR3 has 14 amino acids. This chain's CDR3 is CASRPDRGPTEAFF. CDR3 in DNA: TGTGCCAGCAGGCCAGACAGGGGGCCCACTGAAGCTTTCTTT.

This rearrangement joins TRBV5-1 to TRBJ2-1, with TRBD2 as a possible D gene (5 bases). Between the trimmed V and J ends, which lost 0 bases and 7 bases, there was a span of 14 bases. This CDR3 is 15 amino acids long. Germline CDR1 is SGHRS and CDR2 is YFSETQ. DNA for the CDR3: TGCGCCAGCAGCTTGGCCATGGGAGCTGGAAATGAGCAGTTCTTC. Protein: CASSLAMGAGNEQFF.

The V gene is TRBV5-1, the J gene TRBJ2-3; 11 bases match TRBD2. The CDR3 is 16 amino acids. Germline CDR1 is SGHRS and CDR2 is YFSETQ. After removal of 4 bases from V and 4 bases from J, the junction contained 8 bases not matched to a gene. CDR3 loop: CASSPVAGGPPDTQYF. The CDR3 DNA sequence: TGCGCCAGCAGCCCCGTAGCGGGAGGGCCGCCAGATACGCAGTATTTT.

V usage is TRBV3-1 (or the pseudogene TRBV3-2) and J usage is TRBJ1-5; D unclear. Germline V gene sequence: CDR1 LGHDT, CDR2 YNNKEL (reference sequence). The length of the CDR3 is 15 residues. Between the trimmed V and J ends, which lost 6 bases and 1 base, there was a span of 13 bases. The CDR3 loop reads CASSPRGVSNQPQHF. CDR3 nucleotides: TGTGCCAGCAGTCCCCGCGGTGTCAGCAATCAGCCCCAGCATTTT.

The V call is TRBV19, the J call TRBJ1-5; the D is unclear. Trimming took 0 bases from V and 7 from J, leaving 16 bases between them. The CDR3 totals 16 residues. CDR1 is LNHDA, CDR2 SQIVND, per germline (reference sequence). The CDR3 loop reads CASSIDPGGLGQPQHF. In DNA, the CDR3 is TGTGCCAGTAGTATAGATCCGGGAGGGCTGGGACAGCCCCAGCATTTT.

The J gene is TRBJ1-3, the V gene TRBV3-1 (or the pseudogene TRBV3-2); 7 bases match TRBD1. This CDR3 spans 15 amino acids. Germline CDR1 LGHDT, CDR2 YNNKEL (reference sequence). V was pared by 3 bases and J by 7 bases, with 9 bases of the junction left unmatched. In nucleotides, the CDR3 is TGTGCCAGCAGCCAGGGGCAAGCAGGGGGGAACACCATATATTTT. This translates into CASSQGQAGGNTIYF.

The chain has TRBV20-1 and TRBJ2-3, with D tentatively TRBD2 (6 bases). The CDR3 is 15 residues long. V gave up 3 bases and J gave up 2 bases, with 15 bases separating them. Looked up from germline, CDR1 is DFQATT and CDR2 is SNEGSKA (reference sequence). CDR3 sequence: CSASQPSDFTDTQYF. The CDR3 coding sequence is TGCAGTGCTAGTCAGCCTAGCGACTTCACAGATACGCAGTATTTT.

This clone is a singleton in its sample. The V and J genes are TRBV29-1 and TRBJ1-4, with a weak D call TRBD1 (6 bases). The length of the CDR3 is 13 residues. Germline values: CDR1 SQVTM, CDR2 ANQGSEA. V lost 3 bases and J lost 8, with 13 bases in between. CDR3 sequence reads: CSVDGQSKEKLFF. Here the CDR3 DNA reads TGCAGCGTTGACGGACAGTCGAAGGAAAAACTGTTTTTT.

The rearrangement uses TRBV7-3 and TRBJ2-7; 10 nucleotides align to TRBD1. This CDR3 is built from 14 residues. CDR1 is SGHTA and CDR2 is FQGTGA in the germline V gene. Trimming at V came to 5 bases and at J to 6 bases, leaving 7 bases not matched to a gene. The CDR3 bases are TGTGCCAGCAGCCTCCGGGACAGGGGTAGCGAGCAGTACTTC. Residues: CASSLRDRGSEQYF. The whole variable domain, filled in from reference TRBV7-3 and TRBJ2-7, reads GAGVSQTPSNKVTEKGKYVELRCDPISGHTALYWYRQSLGQGPEFLIYFQGTGAADDSGLPNDRFFAVRPEGSVSTLKIQRTERGDSAVYLCASSLRDRGSEQYFGPGTRLTVT.

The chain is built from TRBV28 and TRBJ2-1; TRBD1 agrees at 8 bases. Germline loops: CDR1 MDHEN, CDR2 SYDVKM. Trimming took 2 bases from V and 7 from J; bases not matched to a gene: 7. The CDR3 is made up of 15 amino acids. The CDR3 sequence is CASSLLQGVGNEQFF. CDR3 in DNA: TGTGCCAGCAGTTTACTACAGGGGGTGGGAAATGAGCAGTTCTTC.

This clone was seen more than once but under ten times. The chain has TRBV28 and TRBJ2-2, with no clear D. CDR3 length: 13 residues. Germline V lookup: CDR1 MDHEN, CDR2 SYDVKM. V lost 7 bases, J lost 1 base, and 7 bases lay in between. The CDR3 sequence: CASNLVNTGELFF. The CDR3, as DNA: TGTGCCAGCAATCTAGTGAACACCGGGGAGCTGTTTTTT. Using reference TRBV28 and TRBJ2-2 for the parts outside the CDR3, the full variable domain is DVKVTQSSRYLVKRTGEKVFLECVQDMDHENMFWYRQDPGLGLRLIYFSYDVKMKEKGDIPEGYSVSREKKERFSLILESASTNQTSMYLCASNLVNTGELFFGEGSRLTVL.

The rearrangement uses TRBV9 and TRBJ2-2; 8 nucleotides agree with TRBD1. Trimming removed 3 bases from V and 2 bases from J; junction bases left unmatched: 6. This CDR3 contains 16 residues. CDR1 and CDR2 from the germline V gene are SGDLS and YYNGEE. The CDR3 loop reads CASSEGDRYNTGELFF. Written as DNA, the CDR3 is TGTGCCAGCAGCGAGGGGGACAGGTATAACACCGGGGAGCTGTTTTTT.

The CDR3 here is CASSMTANTEAFF. In DNA, the CDR3 is TGCGCCAGCAGCATGACAGCGAACACTGAAGCTTTCTTT. The chain carries TRBV5-1 and TRBJ1-1; D perhaps matches TRBD1 (5 bases). Between the trimmed V and J ends, which lost 4 bases and 1 base, there was a span of 8 bases. CDR3 length equals 13 residues. The germline gives CDR1 SGHRS, CDR2 YFSETQ.

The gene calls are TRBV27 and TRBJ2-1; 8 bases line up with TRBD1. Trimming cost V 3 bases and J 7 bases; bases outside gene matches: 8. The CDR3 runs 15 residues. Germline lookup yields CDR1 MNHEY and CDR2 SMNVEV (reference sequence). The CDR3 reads CASSFQGAGLNEQFF. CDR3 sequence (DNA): TGTGCCAGCAGTTTCCAGGGGGCTGGGTTGAATGAGCAGTTCTTC.

CDR3 in DNA: TGTGCCAGCAGTGTGACAGTACAAGAGACCCAGTACTTC. Amino acids: CASSVTVQETQYF. The rearrangement joins TRBV7-3 to TRBJ2-5; possible D gene TRBD1, 5 bases. CDR1 SGHTA and CDR2 FQGTGA come from the germline V gene. Trimming removed 6 bases at V and 2 bases at J, with 10 bases between. There are 13 residues in the CDR3.

The CDR3 sequence is CASSAQGPGNTIYF. CDR3 nucleotide sequence: TGTGCCAGCAGTGCACAGGGGCCTGGAAACACCATATATTTT. The gene calls are TRBV25-1 and TRBJ1-3; 7 nucleotides align to TRBD1. V lost 4 bases, J lost 2 bases, and 2 bases stayed unmatched. This CDR3 has 14 amino acids. The germline V gene has CDR1 MGHDK and CDR2 SYGVNS.

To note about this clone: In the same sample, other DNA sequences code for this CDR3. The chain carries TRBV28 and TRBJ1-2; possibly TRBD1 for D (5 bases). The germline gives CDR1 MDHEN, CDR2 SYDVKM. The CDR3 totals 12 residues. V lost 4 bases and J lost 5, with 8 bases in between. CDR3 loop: CASSSGVYGYTF. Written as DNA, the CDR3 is TGTGCCAGCAGTTCGGGGGTTTATGGCTACACCTTC.

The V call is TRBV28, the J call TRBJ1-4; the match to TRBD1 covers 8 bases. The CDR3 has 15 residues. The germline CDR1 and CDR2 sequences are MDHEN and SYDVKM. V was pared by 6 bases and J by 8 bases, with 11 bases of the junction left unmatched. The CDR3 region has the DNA TGTGCCAGCAGAGCCCAGGGGGCATTGAAAGAAAAACTGTTTTTT. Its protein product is CASRAQGALKEKLFF.

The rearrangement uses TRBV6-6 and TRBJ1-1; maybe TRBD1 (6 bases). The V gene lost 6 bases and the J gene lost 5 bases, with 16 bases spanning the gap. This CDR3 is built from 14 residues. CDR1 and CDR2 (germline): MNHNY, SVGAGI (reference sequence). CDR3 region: CASRPSGGQTEAFF. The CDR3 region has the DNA TGTGCCAGCAGACCCTCGGGGGGGCAGACTGAAGCTTTCTTT.

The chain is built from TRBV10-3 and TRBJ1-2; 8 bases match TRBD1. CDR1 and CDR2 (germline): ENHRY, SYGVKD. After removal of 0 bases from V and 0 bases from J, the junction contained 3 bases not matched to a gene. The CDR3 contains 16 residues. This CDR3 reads CAISESETGANYGYTF. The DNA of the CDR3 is TGTGCCATCAGTGAGTCGGAGACAGGGGCTAACTATGGCTACACCTTC.

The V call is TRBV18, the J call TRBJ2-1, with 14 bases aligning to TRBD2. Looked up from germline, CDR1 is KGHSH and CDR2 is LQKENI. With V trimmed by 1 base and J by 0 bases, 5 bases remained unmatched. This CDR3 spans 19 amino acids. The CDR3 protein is CASSPLRLAGGSSYNEQFF. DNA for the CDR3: TGTGCCAGCTCACCACTTAGACTAGCGGGAGGGAGCTCCTACAATGAGCAGTTCTTC.